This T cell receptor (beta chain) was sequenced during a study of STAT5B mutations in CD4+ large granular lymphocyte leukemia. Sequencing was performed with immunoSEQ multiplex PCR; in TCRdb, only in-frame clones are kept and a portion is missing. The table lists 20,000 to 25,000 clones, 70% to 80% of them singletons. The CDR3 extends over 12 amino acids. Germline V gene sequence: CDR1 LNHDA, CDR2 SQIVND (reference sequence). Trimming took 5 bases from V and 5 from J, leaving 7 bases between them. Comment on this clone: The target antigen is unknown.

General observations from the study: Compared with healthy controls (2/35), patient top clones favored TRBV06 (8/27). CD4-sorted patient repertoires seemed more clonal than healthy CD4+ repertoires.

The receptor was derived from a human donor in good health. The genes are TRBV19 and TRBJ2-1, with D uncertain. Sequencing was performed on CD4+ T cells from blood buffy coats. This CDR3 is CASSLRDNEQFF. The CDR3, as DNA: TGTGCCAGTAGTCTAAGAGACAATGAGCAGTTCTTC. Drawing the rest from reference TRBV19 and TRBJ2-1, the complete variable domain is DGGITQSPKYLFRKEGQNVTLSCEQNLNHDAMYWYRQDPGQGLRLIYYSQIVNDFQKGDIAEGYSVSREKKESFPLTVTSAQKNPTAFYLCASSLRDNEQFFGPGTRLTVL.